This TCR beta chain stems from a study of blood T cell repertoires in COVID-19 (TCRdb year 2020). Some background on the complete study: Samples from collaborators originated in the United States, Italy and Spain and spanned both the acute and convalescent phases of COVID-19. Nearly every sample came with metadata listing a de-identified subject ID, COVID-19 status, age in years and sex. Samples came from the ongoing ImmuneRACE study (first 160 participants) plus 1,254 subjects from 6 global collaborators. Subjects who had been exposed to COVID-19, were actively infected with it, or had recovered from it provided the deeply sampled blood TCRbeta repertoires that made up the dataset. Where HLA class I and class II types were available, the types were taken from metadata supplied by the sample provider, not from assay-based typing. The repertoires were released in a freely available public database meant as a resource for research on the immune response to SARS-CoV-2. The prospective study material was composed of cDNA or gDNA derived from T cells, B-cell-depleted T cells, or PBMCs.

On this clone: The antigen it binds to is not known. No quality values exist for individual bases; no much larger clone is one base distant.

Taken from cysteine to phenylalanine, the CDR3 has 17 residues. Just the 51-base CDR3 DNA is kept, in frame starting at base 1. Per the germline V gene (reference sequence), LGHDT is the CDR1 and YNNKEL is the CDR2. Unmatched junction bases come to 10, with V trimmed by 0 bases and J by 7 bases. The full study reports these points: The quantity of clinical and demographic metadata differed by source and by participant and was supplied without curation.

The immunoSEQ Assay, a bias-controlled multiplex PCR, was used to amplify TCRbeta CDR3 regions from genomic DNA. Per the original workflow: The number of nucleated cells in each sample was estimated by amplification of reference gene primers within the assay. To quantify the absolute abundance of each unique TCRbeta CDR3 rearrangement, sequence reads were collapsed and filtered. For each sample, productive Simpson clonality was calculated by taking the square root of Simpson's diversity index across productive rearrangements. Drawn from immuneACCESS, this table holds only the in-frame rearrangements with V and J called that TCRdb kept. Clones are partly lost; checked studies trace under half to an unresolved V gene and leave the rest unexplained. V and J calls and clone size are those listed in that table; D and trimming were worked out from the DNA. The sample table holds 650,000 to 800,000 clones, of which approximately 90% were seen once. Approximately 0.25% of the sample lies in the top ten.

The collaborating institutions used their own protocols to collect whole blood in K2EDTA tubes. For TCRbeta analysis, collaborators shipped samples as frozen whole blood, isolated PBMCs, or DNA extracted from either of those sample types. The sequencing sample was made of peripheral blood. This sequence originates from a woman younger than 30 with acute or convalescent COVID-19. The sequence is built from TRBV3-1 (or the pseudogene TRBV3-2) and TRBJ2-1, with 9 junctional bases fitting TRBD2. The nucleotides are TGTGCCAGCAGCCAAGATCGGGGACTAGCCTTTGGGAATGAGCAGTTCTTC. It translates to CASSQDRGLAFGNEQFF.